The rows below give T cell receptor beta chains drawn from one sample of a study of CD8+ T cells in alopecia areata. Profiling relied on immunoSEQ multiplex PCR, and the TCRdb table lists in-frame clones only, not all of them. The sample has approximately 150,000 clones, 50% to 75% seen once; the top ten hold roughly 17%. Sequences were derived from CD4+ T cells sorted from blood, sampled at approximately week 60, from a patient treated with tofacitinib. All receptors come from a human donor with alopecia areata. Both conserved end residues are part of each CDR3. A D gene is named only where the DNA matches it firmly. Rows give clone size only sometimes, using once, few, many, or a class for an expanded clone.

j_call: TRBJ2-3
cdr3_length: 15
clone_size: NA
v_call: TRBV19
d_call: NA
cdr3_aa: CASSIPGTGTDTQYF
cdr3_nt: TGTGCCAGTAGTATCCCCGGGACCGGCACAGATACGCAGTATTTT

j_call: TRBJ2-7
cdr3_length: 13
clone_size: NA
v_call: TRBV6-6
d_call: TRBD1
cdr3_aa: CASGRDRAWEQYF
cdr3_nt: TGTGCCAGCGGGAGGGACAGGGCTTGGGAGCAGTACTTC

j_call: TRBJ2-6
cdr3_length: 14
clone_size: NA
v_call: TRBV29-1
d_call: NA
cdr3_aa: CSVFAGSGANVLTF
cdr3_nt: TGCAGCGTTTTCGCGGGATCTGGGGCCAACGTCCTGACTTTC

j_call: TRBJ1-6
cdr3_length: 15
clone_size: once
v_call: TRBV30
d_call: NA
cdr3_aa: CACGGSSTYNSPLHF
cdr3_nt: TGTGCCTGCGGAGGGAGCAGCACCTATAATTCACCCCTCCACTTT

j_call: TRBJ2-5
cdr3_length: 16
clone_size: NA
v_call: TRBV4-1
d_call: NA
cdr3_aa: CASSQSTLGTQETQYF
cdr3_nt: TGCGCCAGCAGCCAGAGTACATTAGGGACGCAAGAGACCCAGTACTTC

j_call: TRBJ2-7
cdr3_length: 13
clone_size: NA
v_call: TRBV30
d_call: NA
cdr3_aa: CAFGQPPSYEQYF
cdr3_nt: TGTGCCTTTGGGCAGCCCCCGTCCTACGAGCAGTACTTC

j_call: TRBJ2-1
cdr3_length: 13
clone_size: NA
v_call: TRBV9
d_call: TRBD2
cdr3_aa: CASSRLARNEQFF
cdr3_nt: TGTGCCAGCAGCCGACTAGCCCGGAATGAGCAGTTCTTC

j_call: TRBJ1-2
cdr3_length: 15
clone_size: few
v_call: TRBV6-1
d_call: TRBD1
cdr3_aa: CASRTPGQTMGGYTF
cdr3_nt: TGTGCCAGCAGGACTCCGGGACAGACGATGGGGGGCTACACCTTC

j_call: TRBJ2-5
cdr3_length: 15
clone_size: few
v_call: TRBV7-2
d_call: NA
cdr3_aa: CASSRFSSLRETQYF
cdr3_nt: TGTGCCAGCAGCCGCTTTAGCAGCTTACGGGAGACCCAGTACTTC

j_call: TRBJ1-6
cdr3_length: 16
clone_size: NA
v_call: TRBV2
d_call: NA
cdr3_aa: CASSDGIRSYNSPLHF
cdr3_nt: TGTGCCAGCAGTGATGGCATCCGCTCCTATAATTCACCCCTCCACTTT

j_call: TRBJ2-7
cdr3_length: 12
clone_size: NA
v_call: TRBV5-1
d_call: NA
cdr3_aa: CASSTGLDEQYF
cdr3_nt: TGCGCCAGCAGCACAGGGTTGGACGAGCAGTACTTC

j_call: TRBJ2-1
cdr3_length: 14
clone_size: NA
v_call: TRBV29-1
d_call: NA
cdr3_aa: CSVGRGLPYNEQFF
cdr3_nt: TGCAGCGTTGGGAGGGGCCTCCCCTACAATGAGCAGTTCTTC

j_call: TRBJ1-6
cdr3_length: 15
clone_size: NA
v_call: TRBV2
d_call: TRBD1
cdr3_aa: CASSRQGVDNSPLHF
cdr3_nt: TGTGCCAGCAGTAGACAGGGGGTCGATAATTCACCCCTCCACTTT

j_call: TRBJ2-7
cdr3_length: 10
clone_size: few
v_call: TRBV6-5
d_call: NA
cdr3_aa: CATGKYEQYF
cdr3_nt: TGTGCCACCGGCAAGTACGAGCAGTACTTC

j_call: TRBJ2-3
cdr3_length: 11
clone_size: NA
v_call: TRBV11-2
d_call: NA
cdr3_aa: CASSLEDTQYF
cdr3_nt: TGTGCCAGCAGCTTAGAAGATACGCAGTATTTT

j_call: TRBJ1-2
cdr3_length: 15
clone_size: NA
v_call: TRBV19
d_call: TRBD1
cdr3_aa: CASSPWTGDSYGYTF
cdr3_nt: TGTGCCAGTAGCCCCTGGACAGGGGACTCCTATGGCTACACCTTC

j_call: TRBJ2-1
cdr3_length: 15
clone_size: few
v_call: TRBV25-1
d_call: NA
cdr3_aa: CASSEAGTAYNEQFF
cdr3_nt: TGTGCCAGCAGTGAGGCGGGGACAGCTTACAATGAGCAGTTCTTC

j_call: TRBJ2-5
cdr3_length: 16
clone_size: NA
v_call: TRBV7-3
d_call: TRBD2
cdr3_aa: CASSLASGGPQETQYF
cdr3_nt: TGTGCCAGCAGCTTAGCCAGCGGGGGTCCCCAAGAGACCCAGTACTTC

j_call: TRBJ2-5
cdr3_length: 15
clone_size: NA
v_call: TRBV11-1
d_call: NA
cdr3_aa: CASRGENQGQETQYF
cdr3_nt: TGTGCCAGCAGAGGGGAAAATCAGGGCCAAGAGACCCAGTACTTC

j_call: TRBJ2-1
cdr3_length: 11
clone_size: NA
v_call: TRBV5-1
d_call: TRBD1
cdr3_aa: CASSPDREQFF
cdr3_nt: TGCGCCAGCAGCCCGGACAGGGAGCAGTTCTTC

j_call: TRBJ2-1
cdr3_length: 15
clone_size: NA
v_call: TRBV5-1
d_call: TRBD2
cdr3_aa: CASSRSGESYNEQFF
cdr3_nt: TGCGCCAGCAGTCGTAGCGGGGAATCGTACAATGAGCAGTTCTTC

j_call: TRBJ2-6
cdr3_length: 15
clone_size: NA
v_call: TRBV15
d_call: NA
cdr3_aa: CATSNAPVGANVLTF
cdr3_nt: TGTGCCACCAGCAATGCCCCGGTTGGGGCCAACGTCCTGACTTTC

j_call: TRBJ1-2
cdr3_length: 14
clone_size: NA
v_call: TRBV6-5
d_call: NA
cdr3_aa: CASSYVGVGYGYTF
cdr3_nt: TGTGCCAGCAGTTACGTCGGGGTGGGGTATGGCTACACCTTC

j_call: TRBJ2-3
cdr3_length: 17
clone_size: NA
v_call: TRBV7-6
d_call: NA
cdr3_aa: CASRPPPTGRRTDTQYF
cdr3_nt: TGTGCCAGCAGACCTCCCCCGACGGGCAGGCGCACAGATACGCAGTATTTT

j_call: TRBJ2-1
cdr3_length: 13
clone_size: NA
v_call: TRBV6-4
d_call: TRBD1
cdr3_aa: CASSKDRYNEQFF
cdr3_nt: TGTGCCAGCAGTAAGGACAGGTACAATGAGCAGTTCTTC

j_call: TRBJ2-6
cdr3_length: 16
clone_size: NA
v_call: TRBV29-1
d_call: TRBD1
cdr3_aa: CSVQRQGSSGANVLTF
cdr3_nt: TGCAGCGTTCAGAGACAGGGCTCCTCTGGGGCCAACGTCCTGACTTTC

j_call: TRBJ1-1
cdr3_length: 13
clone_size: few
v_call: TRBV27
d_call: NA
cdr3_aa: CASSSTANTEAFF
cdr3_nt: TGTGCCAGCAGTTCCACAGCTAACACTGAAGCTTTCTTT

j_call: TRBJ1-5
cdr3_length: 14
clone_size: NA
v_call: TRBV30
d_call: TRBD1
cdr3_aa: CAWSVQQGDQPQHF
cdr3_nt: TGTGCCTGGAGTGTACAACAGGGGGATCAGCCCCAGCATTTT

j_call: TRBJ2-3
cdr3_length: 15
clone_size: NA
v_call: TRBV10-3
d_call: NA
cdr3_aa: CAIMGDGQSTDTQYF
cdr3_nt: TGTGCCATCATGGGCGATGGACAGAGCACAGATACGCAGTATTTT